The sequence of this T cell receptor beta chain was determined in a study of PD-L1 blockade in urothelial cancer. Overall study: The patients first took atezolizumab in about 2014, receiving 1,200 mg intravenously every 3 weeks.

Profiled with immunoSEQ multiplex PCR; TCRdb holds only in-frame clones, not every one. The sample has about 93,000 clones, 90% seen once. Looked up from germline, CDR1 is LNHDA and CDR2 is SQIVND (reference sequence). Trimming cost V 4 bases and J 7 bases, with 26 bases left between them. This CDR3 contains 18 residues. Time point given: pretreatment peripheral blood. Source: PBMCs, taken around atezolizumab (anti-PD-L1) treatment. The chain has TRBV19 and TRBJ1-5; D possibly corresponds to TRBD1 (6 bases). This receptor was obtained from a man in his fifties or sixties with urothelial cancer. CDR3 sequence reads: CASSTRNPTGPGGQPQHF. Here the CDR3 DNA reads TGTGCCAGTAGTACTCGCAATCCAACAGGGCCAGGTGGACAGCCCCAGCATTTT.